The 3 T cell receptor beta chains below come from one sample, sequenced in a study of CD8 T cells in Susac syndrome. Reverse transcription of roughly 0.5 to 1 ug RNA used random hexamers. A single record per CDR3 protein comes from TCRdb applying MiXCR to the immunoSEQ multiplex PCR reads. The sample yields 150,000 to 200,000 distinct CDR3 sequences, approximately 92% seen once. Sequenced: CD4+ T cells from PBMCs. These receptors originate from a human donor in good health.

The chain links TRBV7-3 to TRBJ1-1, with D possibly matching TRBD1 (5 bases). The V end lost 2 bases, the J end lost 4 bases, and 8 bases lay between the germline ends. The CDR3 extends over 13 amino acids. CDR1 is SGHTA, CDR2 FQGTGA, per germline. The CDR3 nucleotides read TGTGCCAGCAGCTTATTAGGGACCACTGAAGCTTTCTTT. This sequence encodes CASSLLGTTEAFF.

The genes are TRBV7-2 and TRBJ1-1; 9 bases fit TRBD1. The CDR3 totals 13 residues. V lost 5 bases and J lost 8; bases outside the gene matches: 6. CDR1 and CDR2 (germline): SGHTA, FQGNSA. The CDR3 spells CASSQTGQGEAFF. In nucleotides, the CDR3 is TGTGCCAGCAGCCAAACGGGACAGGGCGAAGCTTTCTTT.

This chain uses TRBV2 with TRBJ2-7, with D perhaps TRBD1 (6 bases). The CDR3 totals 11 residues. Germline V CDR1 and CDR2: SNHLY, FYNNEI. Trimming shortened V by 6 bases and J by 7 bases, and 10 bases separated the two germline ends. Here the CDR3 reads CASSTGWEQYF. The DNA of the CDR3 is TGTGCCAGCAGCACAGGGTGGGAGCAGTACTTC.